A selection of T cell receptor beta chains follows, all from one sample in a study of regulatory T cells in long-lasting Graves disease. TCRdb reanalysed the multiplex PCR reads using MiXCR and keeps one entry per CDR3 protein. The sample has roughly 410,000 distinct CDR3 sequences; approximately 15% are singletons. Separately, the same data were catalogued under a study of T cells in Graves' hyperthyroidism and ophthalmopathy.

The specimen comprised peripheral blood mononuclear cells (PBMCs), sampled at new diagnosis, from a patient treated with antithyroid drugs. All receptors derive from a woman aged 40-49 years with Graves disease. CDR3s include the opening cysteine and the closing phenylalanine or tryptophan. The order of the fields is V gene, J gene, D gene, CDR3 length, clone size, CDR3 DNA, CDR3 protein. The D gene is left open where the match is weak. Expanded clones get a size class; other rows say once, few or many, or leave the size out.

V: TRBV24-1; J: TRBJ2-1; D: NA; length: 15; size: many; DNA: TGTGCCACCAGTGATCCAAGGGCTGTGTACAATGAGCAGTTCTTC; CDR3: CATSDPRAVYNEQFF
V: TRBV18; J: TRBJ2-2; D: NA; length: 16; size: few; DNA: TGTGCCAGCTCACCACTACAGGGAGCGAACACCGGGGAGCTGTTTTTT; CDR3: CASSPLQGANTGELFF
V: TRBV3-1; J: TRBJ1-2; D: NA; length: 14; size: many; DNA: TGTGCCAGCAGCCAAGGAGCAGGAGACTATGGCTACACCTTC; CDR3: CASSQGAGDYGYTF
V: TRBV27; J: TRBJ2-5; D: NA; length: 16; size: many; DNA: TGTGCCAGCAGTCTCACCCGCAAGGCAGCCCAAGAGACCCAGTACTTC; CDR3: CASSLTRKAAQETQYF
V: TRBV20-1; J: TRBJ2-1; D: NA; length: 14; size: many; DNA: TGCAGTGCTAGACCGGGACTCCGGGTGAATGAGCAGTTCTTC; CDR3: CSARPGLRVNEQFF
V: TRBV5-1; J: TRBJ2-7; D: TRBD2; length: 16; size: many; DNA: TGCGCCAGCAGCTTTACCGGGACTAGCGGGATGAACGAGCAGTACTTC; CDR3: CASSFTGTSGMNEQYF
V: TRBV20-1; J: TRBJ2-7; D: TRBD2; length: 14; size: NA; DNA: TGCAGTGCTAGAGTTGGGCTAGCGGGAGGCGAGCAGTACTTC; CDR3: CSARVGLAGGEQYF
V: TRBV2; J: TRBJ1-6; D: NA; length: 13; size: NA; DNA: TGTGCCAGCAGTCCCTTCCCCAATTCACCCCTCCACTTT; CDR3: CASSPFPNSPLHF
V: TRBV20-1; J: TRBJ2-2; D: TRBD2; length: 16; size: many; DNA: TGCAGTGCTAGAGATCCCCGCAGCGGGAGGGCCGGGGAGCTGTTTTTT; CDR3: CSARDPRSGRAGELFF
V: TRBV11-3; J: TRBJ2-7; D: NA; length: 12; size: many; DNA: TGTGCCGAGGGGGTGATGCAGGCCGAGCAGTACTTC; CDR3: CAEGVMQAEQYF
V: TRBV28; J: TRBJ2-1; D: NA; length: 16; size: many; DNA: TGTGCCAGCAGTCTCAGGGACCTTAGACCGGACAATGAGCAGTTCTTC; CDR3: CASSLRDLRPDNEQFF
V: TRBV2; J: TRBJ1-1; D: TRBD1; length: 14; size: NA; DNA: TGTGCCAGCAGATCGGGACAGGGAATGGCTGAAGCTTTCTTT; CDR3: CASRSGQGMAEAFF
V: TRBV5-8; J: TRBJ2-5; D: NA; length: 14; size: NA; DNA: TGTGCCAGCAGCAAGGGACGGCTCCAAGAGACCCAGTACTTC; CDR3: CASSKGRLQETQYF
V: TRBV6-2/TRBV6-3; J: TRBJ1-2; D: TRBD1; length: 15; size: few; DNA: TGTGCCAGCAGTTACACCACGACAGGGGATTATGGCTACACCTTC; CDR3: CASSYTTTGDYGYTF
V: TRBV12-3/TRBV12-4; J: TRBJ2-7; D: NA; length: 14; size: many; DNA: TGTGCCAGCAGTTACTCCTCGGGATCGTACGAGCAGTACTTC; CDR3: CASSYSSGSYEQYF
V: TRBV28; J: TRBJ2-3; D: TRBD1; length: 15; size: NA; DNA: TGTGCCAGCAGTTTCCTAACAGGGGGATCAGATACGCAGTATTTT; CDR3: CASSFLTGGSDTQYF
V: TRBV24-1; J: TRBJ1-5; D: TRBD1; length: 15; size: many; DNA: TGTGCCACCAGTGAACTGGACAGGGCGAATCAGCCCCAGCATTTT; CDR3: CATSELDRANQPQHF
V: TRBV29-1; J: TRBJ2-3; D: TRBD1; length: 15; size: many; DNA: TGCAGCGTTGTCTTGGACAGGGGAATTGCAGATACGCAGTATTTT; CDR3: CSVVLDRGIADTQYF
V: TRBV6-5; J: TRBJ1-5; D: TRBD1; length: 15; size: few; DNA: TGTGCCAGCAGTTACTACAGGGGGCCTAATCAGCCCCAGCATTTT; CDR3: CASSYYRGPNQPQHF
V: TRBV15; J: TRBJ2-4; D: NA; length: 15; size: many; DNA: TGTGCCACTCGAGGGTTTCAGGGAGGCAAAAACATTCAGTACTTC; CDR3: CATRGFQGGKNIQYF
V: TRBV19; J: TRBJ2-3; D: NA; length: 12; size: NA; DNA: TGTGCCAGTAGCTTTTCGGGACTGACACTGTATTTT; CDR3: CASSFSGLTLYF
V: TRBV28; J: TRBJ2-1; D: NA; length: 13; size: NA; DNA: TGTGCCAGCAGTTTATCTGGGGGATATGAGCAGTTCTTC; CDR3: CASSLSGGYEQFF
V: TRBV18; J: TRBJ2-1; D: NA; length: 14; size: many; DNA: TGTGCCAGCTCACCACTCCCCACCTACAATGAGCAGTTCTTC; CDR3: CASSPLPTYNEQFF
V: TRBV5-6; J: TRBJ2-1; D: NA; length: 11; size: NA; DNA: TGTGCCAGCAGCTTGGCACAGGAAGAGTTCTTC; CDR3: CASSLAQEEFF
V: TRBV30; J: TRBJ1-2; D: NA; length: 12; size: many; DNA: TGTGCCTGGAGCCCGGTTAACTATGGCTACACCTTC; CDR3: CAWSPVNYGYTF
V: TRBV20-1; J: TRBJ2-3; D: TRBD2; length: 14; size: NA; DNA: TGCAGTGCTAGAGTGGGTCTAGCGGGTGATACGCAGTATTTT; CDR3: CSARVGLAGDTQYF
V: TRBV20-1; J: TRBJ2-1; D: TRBD2; length: 14; size: many; DNA: TGCAGTGCTAAACCGGGGACTAGAAACCATGAGCAGTTCTTC; CDR3: CSAKPGTRNHEQFF
V: TRBV27; J: TRBJ2-7; D: NA; length: 15; size: many; DNA: TGTGCCAGCAGTTTCTCGAAGAGAGGGATCTACGAGCAGTACTTC; CDR3: CASSFSKRGIYEQYF
V: TRBV19; J: TRBJ2-2; D: NA; length: 17; size: few; DNA: TGTGCCAGTAGTACCCGGGGACGAGGCCTGGCCACCGGGGAGCTGTTTTTT; CDR3: CASSTRGRGLATGELFF
V: TRBV28; J: TRBJ1-2; D: NA; length: 16; size: many; DNA: TGTGCCAGCAGCCCCGTCGCGATCTCCGGGACCGGCGGCTACACCTTC; CDR3: CASSPVAISGTGGYTF
V: TRBV2; J: TRBJ2-3; D: TRBD2; length: 14; size: NA; DNA: TGTGCCAGCAGTGAGAGCGGGAGTGCAGATACGCAGTATTTT; CDR3: CASSESGSADTQYF
V: TRBV13; J: TRBJ2-3; D: TRBD1; length: 15; size: NA; DNA: TGTGCCAGCAGCCCCGGGGGGACAGGGATAGATACGCAGTATTTT; CDR3: CASSPGGTGIDTQYF
V: TRBV12-5; J: TRBJ2-7; D: TRBD1; length: 15; size: many; DNA: TGTGCTAGTGGTAAGGGGACAGGCCCTACCTACGAGCAGTACTTC; CDR3: CASGKGTGPTYEQYF
V: TRBV20-1; J: TRBJ2-2; D: TRBD2; length: 17; size: NA; DNA: TGCAGTGCTACCGGACTAGCGGGCGCCCGGAACACCGGGGAGCTGTTTTTT; CDR3: CSATGLAGARNTGELFF
V: TRBV6-5; J: TRBJ1-1; D: NA; length: 15; size: NA; DNA: TGTGCCAGCAGTTACTCGGGGGGGCTGATCACTGAAGCTTTCTTT; CDR3: CASSYSGGLITEAFF
V: TRBV4-3; J: TRBJ1-5; D: NA; length: 17; size: few; DNA: TGCGCCAGCAGCCCCTTCTTGGGGGGTGCAAGCAATCAGCCCCAGCATTTT; CDR3: CASSPFLGGASNQPQHF
V: TRBV6-4; J: TRBJ1-2; D: TRBD1; length: 13; size: few; DNA: TGTGCCAGCAGGAGGACAGGGGGCTTTGGCTACACCTTC; CDR3: CASRRTGGFGYTF
V: TRBV9; J: TRBJ2-2; D: TRBD2; length: 19; size: NA; DNA: TGTGCCAGCAGCGCCCGACTAGCGGGAATCCCTCTGAACACCGGGGAGCTGTTTTTT; CDR3: CASSARLAGIPLNTGELFF
V: TRBV12-3/TRBV12-4; J: TRBJ2-7; D: NA; length: 14; size: many; DNA: TGTGCCAGCAGTTTTAGTGCGGGACTCCAAGAGCAGTACTTC; CDR3: CASSFSAGLQEQYF
V: TRBV27; J: TRBJ1-6; D: TRBD1; length: 16; size: many; DNA: TGTGCCAGCAGTTTGGATCGGGCAGGGGGTCATTCACCCCTCCACTTT; CDR3: CASSLDRAGGHSPLHF
V: TRBV27; J: TRBJ2-7; D: TRBD2; length: 13; size: once; DNA: TGTGCCAGCAGACCCGAACTAGCGGGGATCCAGTACTTC; CDR3: CASRPELAGIQYF
V: TRBV6-1; J: TRBJ2-5; D: NA; length: 13; size: NA; DNA: TGTGCCAGCCTCGCAGGGGTCGGCGAGACCCAGTACTTC; CDR3: CASLAGVGETQYF
V: TRBV6-2/TRBV6-3; J: TRBJ2-5; D: NA; length: 12; size: many; DNA: TGTGCCAGCAGTTACCCCGACGAGACCCAGTACTTC; CDR3: CASSYPDETQYF
V: TRBV6-1; J: TRBJ1-6; D: TRBD1; length: 17; size: many; DNA: TGTGCCAGCAGGAATACCTTCTGGACAGGGTACAATTCACCCCTCCACTTT; CDR3: CASRNTFWTGYNSPLHF
V: TRBV19; J: TRBJ2-1; D: TRBD2; length: 17; size: few; DNA: TGTGCCAGTAGTGCCCAAACCCTAGCGGGCGCCTACAATGAGCAGTTCTTC; CDR3: CASSAQTLAGAYNEQFF
V: TRBV5-1; J: TRBJ2-1; D: TRBD2; length: 15; size: many; DNA: TGCGCCAGCAGCCATGGGACTAGCGGGACCCCGGGACCGTTCTTC; CDR3: CASSHGTSGTPGPFF
V: TRBV11-2; J: TRBJ2-1; D: NA; length: 13; size: many; DNA: TGTGCCAGCAGCTTAGGGGGGCACAATGAGCAGTTCTTC; CDR3: CASSLGGHNEQFF
V: TRBV7-6; J: TRBJ2-1; D: NA; length: 15; size: many; DNA: TGTGCCAGCAGCTTAGACGATACCGCCCCAAATGAGCAGTTCTTC; CDR3: CASSLDDTAPNEQFF
V: TRBV19; J: TRBJ2-7; D: NA; length: 14; size: many; DNA: TGTGCCAGTAGTACCTCCGGGACCCGCTACGAGCAGTACTTC; CDR3: CASSTSGTRYEQYF
V: TRBV11-2; J: TRBJ1-6; D: NA; length: 15; size: many; DNA: TGTGCCAGCAGCTTCCTGGGATCCTATAATTCACCCCTCCACTTT; CDR3: CASSFLGSYNSPLHF
V: TRBV9; J: TRBJ2-5; D: NA; length: 14; size: many; DNA: TGTGCCAGCAGCGTAGTTGGGGGGCAAGAGACCCAGTACTTC; CDR3: CASSVVGGQETQYF
V: TRBV20-1; J: TRBJ1-1; D: NA; length: 14; size: many; DNA: TGCAGTGCTAGAGGGGACGGGGGGTGGACTGAAGCTTTCTTT; CDR3: CSARGDGGWTEAFF
V: TRBV28; J: TRBJ1-2; D: NA; length: 12; size: many; DNA: TGTGCCAGCAGCAAACAGGGATCAGGCTACACCTTC; CDR3: CASSKQGSGYTF